Following are 13 T cell receptor beta chains from one sample sequenced in a study of blood T cells in healthy people across ages. With a J-beta primer mix and a sample-barcoded 5' primer, a second PCR ran about 7 to 12 cycles. TCRdb independently ran MiXCR on the 5' RACE reads; one entry per CDR3 protein. The data show some 1.5 million distinct CDR3 sequences, with 40% to 45% seen just once and under 5% held by the top ten. Sequenced sample: blood. The receptor set was obtained from a woman aged 18-29 years in good health.

CDR3 sequence reads: CASSTLTGKDYGYTF. CDR3 nucleotide sequence: TGTGCCAGCAGCACCCTGACAGGGAAGGACTATGGCTACACCTTC. The rearrangement uses TRBV11-2 and TRBJ1-2, with 7 bases lining up with TRBD1. J lost 3 bases, V lost 5 bases, and 9 bases had no gene match. The germline CDR1 and CDR2 sequences are SGHAT and FQNNGV. This CDR3 comprises 15 residues.

This clonotype was picked up a small number of times. The rearrangement links TRBV27 to TRBJ2-3, with 7 bases that match TRBD2. The CDR3 runs to 15 residues. The trim removed 6 bases at V and 1 base at J, leaving 7 bases unmatched. Germline CDR1 and CDR2: MNHEY and SMNVEV (reference sequence). This CDR3 reads CASRKRDLGTDTQYF. Written as DNA, the CDR3 is TGTGCCAGCAGGAAGCGGGACCTAGGCACAGATACGCAGTATTTT.

This clonotype was recorded only once. This could be a read error, since a much larger clone is one nucleotide away. The CDR3 protein is CASSSGLSTGTQYF. Written as DNA, the CDR3 is TGCGCCAGCAGCTCGGGACTCTCCACAGGTACGCAGTATTTT. The genes are TRBV4-1 and TRBJ2-3; D possibly corresponds to TRBD2 (6 bases). In germline, CDR1 is MGHRA, CDR2 YSYEKL. The CDR3 is 14 amino acids.

The chain carries TRBV6-2 or TRBV6-3 and TRBJ2-1; 10 bases align to TRBD2. The CDR3 has 15 residues. The germline gives CDR1 MNHEY, CDR2 SVGEGT. The V and J ends lost 5 bases and 7 bases, in that order; junction bases with no gene match: 8. The CDR3 nucleotides are TGTGCCAGCAGTCGTCAGCGGGGGGGAAGGAATGAGCAGTTCTTC. Translation gives CASSRQRGGRNEQFF.

This clonotype was seen only a few times. The chain recombines TRBV11-2 with TRBJ2-3, with TRBD2 matching over 9 bases. CDR3 length: 15 amino acids. Unmatched junction bases numbered 9, after V lost 6 bases and J lost 5 bases. Germline values: CDR1 SGHAT, CDR2 FQNNGV. CDR3 in DNA: TGTGCCAGCAGGATACTAGCGGGTAGGAGAGATACGCAGTATTTT. Translation gives CASRILAGRRDTQYF.

This clonotype showed up just a few times. The chain has TRBV7-2 and TRBJ2-1; 10 bases align to TRBD2. The CDR3 is 15 residues long. The germline gives CDR1 SGHTA, CDR2 FQGNSA. V lost 6 bases to trimming and J lost 3 bases; unmatched junction nucleotides: 5. This chain's CDR3 is CASRTGTSDYNEQFF. In DNA, the CDR3 is TGTGCCAGCAGGACCGGGACTAGCGACTACAATGAGCAGTTCTTC.

This clonotype was counted between two and nine times. The chain combines TRBV12-3 or TRBV12-4 with TRBJ2-1, with 10 nucleotides matching TRBD2. CDR3 size: 15 residues. With V trimmed by 8 bases and J by 4 bases, 8 bases remained unmatched. CDR3 sequence: CASRFSGGTYNEQFF. The CDR3 region has the DNA TGTGCCAGCCGGTTTAGCGGGGGGACTTACAATGAGCAGTTCTTC.

This chain joins TRBV6-6 and TRBJ2-1, with 9 bases matching TRBD2. The germline gives CDR1 MNHNY, CDR2 SVGAGI (reference sequence). With 7 bases clipped from V and 2 bases from J, the junction kept 3 bases outside the gene matches. CDR3 size: 14 residues. The CDR3: CASTPSGTYNEQFF. The CDR3 DNA sequence: TGTGCCAGCACCCCTAGCGGGACCTACAATGAGCAGTTCTTC.

This chain links TRBV7-6 with TRBJ2-3; TRBD2 agrees at 11 bases. The trim removed 1 base at V and 5 bases at J, leaving 11 bases unmatched. The germline V gene encodes CDR1 SGHVS and CDR2 FNYEAQ. The CDR3 totals 18 residues. The CDR3 nucleotides read TGTGCCAGCAGCTTAGTCCAAGCTAGCGGGGGGCTGAAAGATACGCAGTATTTT. It translates to CASSLVQASGGLKDTQYF.

J is TRBJ2-6 and V is TRBV20-1; D is uncertain. In germline, CDR1 is DFQATT, CDR2 SNEGSKA (reference sequence). CDR3 size: 14 residues. V was cut by 2 bases and J by 2 bases, with 7 bases left in between. The CDR3 region has the DNA TGCAGTGCTAGACCCCAGGCTGGGGCCAACGTCCTGACTTTC. Amino acid sequence: CSARPQAGANVLTF.

This sequence joins TRBV5-1 and TRBJ2-1; perhaps TRBD2 as D (5 bases). This CDR3 is built from 15 residues. V lost 0 bases, J lost 7 bases, and 14 bases lay in between. CDR1 SGHRS and CDR2 YFSETQ come from the germline V gene. The CDR3 loop reads CASSLESGAWNEQFF. The CDR3 coding sequence is TGCGCCAGCAGCTTGGAAAGCGGTGCGTGGAATGAGCAGTTCTTC.

The V call is TRBV24-1, the J call TRBJ2-5; 7 bases fit TRBD1. Germline V gives CDR1 KGHDR, CDR2 SFDVKD. This CDR3 is built from 15 residues. V lost 4 bases, J lost 4 bases, and 8 bases stayed unmatched. CDR3 nucleotide sequence: TGTGCCACCAGTGACTCCACGTCAGGGGGAGAGACCCAGTACTTC. Its translation is CATSDSTSGGETQYF.

This rearrangement joins TRBV7-2 to TRBJ1-1; possible D gene TRBD1, 5 bases. Between the trimmed V and J ends, which lost 5 bases and 6 bases, there was a span of 16 bases. The germline CDR1 and CDR2 sequences are SGHTA and FQGNSA. The CDR3 contains 14 residues. The CDR3 loop reads CASSTRPGVAEAFF. CDR3 sequence (DNA): TGTGCCAGCAGCACGCGTCCGGGGGTCGCTGAAGCTTTCTTT. The variable domain in full, completed from reference TRBV7-2 and TRBJ1-1, reads GAGVSQSPSNKVTEKGKDVELRCDPISGHTALYWYRQSLGQGLEFLIYFQGNSAPDKSGLPSDRFSAERTGGSVSTLTIQRTQQEDSAVYLCASSTRPGVAEAFFGQGTRLTVV.